The 11 T cell receptor beta chains given below trace back to one sample, sequenced in a study of blood T cell repertoires in COVID-19. Here immunoSEQ multiplex PCR was the method, and the copy in TCRdb shows in-frame clones only, minus some. The sample contains around 430,000 clones, around nine tenths of which appear only once. Sample: PBMCs or T cells enriched from blood (not recorded which). These receptors were obtained from a woman aged 45 to 65 who had recovered from COVID-19.

The rearrangement links TRBV27 to TRBJ1-3; D gene ambiguous. Per the germline V gene, CDR1 is MNHEY and CDR2 is SMNVEV (reference sequence). V was shortened by 6 bases and J by 8 bases, with 14 bases between the two germline ends. This CDR3 spans 13 amino acids. The CDR3 coding sequence is TGTGCCAGCAGCACAATCGCCCGGGACACCATATATTTT. It yields the protein CASSTIARDTIYF.

This clone has a handful of counts. The chain employs TRBV7-6 and TRBJ1-2, with D tentatively TRBD1 (5 bases). This CDR3 has 12 residues. CDR1 SGHVS and CDR2 FNYEAQ come from the germline V gene. V was trimmed by 5 bases and J by 8 bases, leaving 12 bases between them. CDR3 sequence: CASSPTGVGYTF. The CDR3 nucleotides read TGTGCCAGCAGCCCCACAGGCGTGGGCTACACCTTC. The full variable domain, completed using reference TRBV7-6 and TRBJ1-2, is GAGVSQSPRYKVTKRGQDVALRCDPISGHVSLYWYRQALGQGPEFLTYFNYEAQQDKSGLPNDRFSAERPEGSISTLTIQRTEQRDSAMYRCASSPTGVGYTFGSGTRLTVV.

This sequence joins TRBV7-9 and TRBJ1-1; 8 nucleotides match TRBD1. V dropped 1 base and J dropped 4; count of bases not matched to a gene: 8. Germline V gene lookup returns CDR1 SEHNR and CDR2 FQNEAQ (reference sequence). The CDR3 runs 16 residues. CDR3 in amino acids: CASSLEGTGLGTEAFF. In nucleotides, the CDR3 is TGTGCCAGCAGCTTAGAGGGGACAGGCCTAGGCACTGAAGCTTTCTTT. The full variable domain, its missing parts supplied by reference TRBV7-9 and TRBJ1-1, is DTGVSQNPRHKITKRGQNVTFRCDPISEHNRLYWYRQTLGQGPEFLTYFQNEAQLEKSRLLSDRFSAERPKGSFSTLEIQRTEQGDSAMYLCASSLEGTGLGTEAFFGQGTRLTVV.

The rearrangement joins TRBV29-1 to TRBJ1-5, with D unclear. With 7 bases removed from V and 0 bases from J, the gap between germline ends came to 13 bases. Germline V gene sequence: CDR1 SQVTM, CDR2 ANQGSEA. The CDR3 sequence is 14 residues long. The CDR3 is CSEHRESSNQPQHF. CDR3 coding DNA: TGCAGCGAGCACCGGGAATCTAGCAATCAGCCCCAGCATTTT.

The chain couples TRBV5-4 to TRBJ2-3; the match to TRBD1 covers 7 bases. The length of the CDR3 is 17 residues. CDR1 and CDR2 from the germline V gene are SGHNT and YYREEE (reference sequence). With V trimmed by 0 bases and J by 3 bases, 10 bases remained unmatched. Here the CDR3 DNA reads TGTGCCAGCAGCTTGGGGTCGGCAGGGGGAGTGACAGATACGCAGTATTTT. It codes for CASSLGSAGGVTDTQYF.

This chain links TRBV7-9 with TRBJ1-6, with D possibly matching TRBD1 (5 bases). Between the trimmed V and J ends, which lost 5 bases and 9 bases, there was a span of 17 bases. The CDR3 loop spans 15 amino acids. Germline-derived CDR1 and CDR2 are SEHNR and FQNEAQ (reference sequence). CDR3 sequence: CASSHGGVQGSPLHF. DNA of the CDR3: TGTGCCAGCAGCCACGGTGGGGTGCAGGGTTCACCCCTCCACTTT.

The J gene is TRBJ2-1, the V gene TRBV7-9, with 8 bases identical to TRBD1. The length of the CDR3 is 19 residues. The junction had 14 bases not matched to a gene; V was cut back by 0 bases and J by 4 bases. The germline V gene has CDR1 SEHNR and CDR2 FQNEAQ (reference sequence). Here the CDR3 reads CASSLAVRDDRGRYNEQFF. CDR3 nucleotide sequence: TGTGCCAGCAGCTTAGCGGTAAGGGATGACAGGGGAAGATACAATGAGCAGTTCTTC.

This clone was seen a handful of times. The V and J genes are TRBV5-1 and TRBJ2-2; 8 bases map to TRBD2. This CDR3 contains 16 residues. In germline, CDR1 is SGHRS, CDR2 YFSETQ. V lost 1 base and J lost 2; bases outside the gene matches: 4. CDR3 sequence (DNA): TGCGCCAGCAGCTTGCATAGCGGGGCAAACACCGGGGAGCTGTTTTTT. Translating it yields CASSLHSGANTGELFF.

CDR3 DNA: TGTGCCAGTAGTGAGACAGTGAACACCGGGGAGCTGTTTTTT. This translates into CASSETVNTGELFF. The V gene is TRBV19, the J gene TRBJ2-2; a possible D gene is TRBD1 (5 bases). Per the germline V gene, CDR1 is LNHDA and CDR2 is SQIVND (reference sequence). The V end lost 5 bases, the J end lost 1 base, and 8 bases lay between the germline ends. This CDR3 comprises 14 residues.

The V call is TRBV10-3, the J call TRBJ1-2; D is possibly TRBD1 (6 bases). Between the trimmed V and J ends, which lost 0 bases and 7 bases, there was a span of 15 bases. Looked up from germline, CDR1 is ENHRY and CDR2 is SYGVKD. This CDR3 is built from 15 residues. The CDR3 region is CAISESRRGPGGYTF. The CDR3 nucleotides are TGTGCCATCAGTGAGTCGCGCAGGGGCCCGGGTGGCTACACCTTC.

The rearrangement uses TRBV27 and TRBJ1-4; D may be TRBD1 (6 bases). Germline assignment: CDR1 MNHEY and CDR2 SMNVEV (reference sequence). The CDR3 length is 15 residues. The V gene lost 5 bases and the J gene lost 5 bases, with 15 bases spanning the gap. CDR3 DNA: TGTGCCAGCAGTCCACAGGACAGCTTAAATGAAAAACTGTTTTTT. Its protein is CASSPQDSLNEKLFF. The full variable domain, rest sourced from reference TRBV27 and TRBJ1-4, is EAQVTQNPRYLITVTGKKLTVTCSQNMNHEYMSWYRQDPGLGLRQIYYSMNVEVTDKGDVPEGYKVSRKEKRNFPLILESPSPNQTSLYFCASSPQDSLNEKLFFGSGTQLSVL.